Below are 11 T cell receptor beta chains sequenced from a single sample in a study of T cell repertoires in cytomegalovirus infection. These TCRs' antigens remain unknown. Each CDR3 protein is one row after TCRdb ran MiXCR on the reads. In the table there are hundreds of thousands of distinct CDR3 sequences, about two fifths of which are singletons. The sample in question was cultured PBMCs, obtained from culture after CMV antigen stimulation. These receptors originate from a human donor in good health (CMV status not recorded). Some clones in this sample may be carry-over from other donors' samples.

V gene TRBV7-2 combines with J gene TRBJ2-4, with a possible D match to TRBD1 (5 bases). Germline lookup yields CDR1 SGHTA and CDR2 FQGNSA. With 4 bases removed from V and 2 bases from J, the gap between germline ends came to 15 bases. CDR3 length: 16 residues. CDR3 coding DNA: TGTGCCAGCAGCTCCTATTGGGGCGGTCCCAAAAACATTCAGTACTTC. Residues: CASSSYWGGPKNIQYF.

The chain has TRBV12-3 or TRBV12-4 and TRBJ2-7; possibly TRBD1 or TRBD2 for D (7 bases each). The CDR3 is 14 amino acids. Trimming removed 2 bases from V and 1 base from J, with 9 bases in between. The CDR3 loop is CASSLQGGSYEQYF. The CDR3 DNA reads TGTGCCAGCAGTTTACAGGGGGGGTCCTACGAGCAGTACTTC.

This rearrangement joins TRBV7-9 to TRBJ2-7; tentatively, D is TRBD1 (6 bases). The ends were cut back, 5 bases at V and 0 bases at J, with 14 bases in the middle. The CDR3 extends over 15 amino acids. The germline V gene has CDR1 SEHNR and CDR2 FQNEAQ (reference sequence). CDR3 sequence (DNA): TGTGCCAGCAGCCCAGGGGCAGGCATCTCCTACGAGCAGTACTTC. It specifies CASSPGAGISYEQYF.

This chain links TRBV18 with TRBJ1-2, with 7 nucleotides matching TRBD1. Germline-derived CDR1 and CDR2 are KGHSH and LQKENI. This CDR3 spans 15 amino acids. V dropped 5 bases and J dropped 3; count of bases not matched to a gene: 9. The DNA for the CDR3 is TGTGCCAGCTCAGATACAGGGGAAGAAGACTATGGCTACACCTTC. Its protein product is CASSDTGEEDYGYTF.

The CDR3 sequence is CASSSGNIDEQFF. DNA for the CDR3: TGTGCCAGCAGCTCCGGAAATATTGATGAGCAGTTCTTC. The chain is built from TRBV11-2 and TRBJ2-1; D uncertain. CDR3 length: 13 residues. V was clipped by 4 bases and J by 8 bases, with 12 bases between them. Looked up from germline, CDR1 is SGHAT and CDR2 is FQNNGV.

The chain has TRBV7-2 and TRBJ1-4; D is undetermined. The CDR3 is made up of 15 amino acids. The ends were cut back, 5 bases at V and 5 bases at J, with 15 bases in the middle. CDR1 and CDR2 from the germline V gene are SGHTA and FQGNSA. The CDR3 DNA reads as TGTGCCAGCAGCCCCTCGTGGAGAGAGAATGAAAAACTGTTTTTT. Its translation is CASSPSWRENEKLFF.

This clonotype was observed a few times. The V gene is TRBV2, the J gene TRBJ2-1; D is uncertain. The CDR3 is made up of 15 amino acids. Germline CDR1 and CDR2: SNHLY and FYNNEI. The V end was cut by 2 bases, the J end by 6 bases, with 14 bases between. The CDR3 region is CASSERRNTLNEQFF. The CDR3 DNA sequence: TGTGCCAGCAGTGAAAGGCGGAACACCCTCAATGAGCAGTTCTTC.

This clonotype came up a few times. V and J are TRBV7-6 and TRBJ1-5, with D perhaps matching TRBD1 (5 bases). Germline lookup yields CDR1 SGHVS and CDR2 FNYEAQ. There are 17 residues in the CDR3. The germline V and J ends were trimmed by 0 bases and 2 bases, with 14 bases remaining between them. CDR3 nucleotides: TGTGCCAGCAGCTTAGCGGGATCGGGGGGAGGCAATCAGCCCCAGCATTTT. Translated, it gives CASSLAGSGGGNQPQHF.

The CDR3 region has the DNA TGTGCCAGCAGCTTAGATCCGGCGACTGAAGCTTTCTTT. It yields the protein CASSLDPATEAFF. V usage is TRBV7-6 and J usage is TRBJ1-1; no reliable D call. V was cut by 1 base and J by 5 bases, with 8 bases left in between. The germline CDR1 and CDR2 sequences are SGHVS and FNYEAQ. This CDR3 has 13 residues.

Ten or more counts support this clonotype. The chain carries TRBV7-2 and TRBJ2-4; no reliable D call. Germline V lookup: CDR1 SGHTA, CDR2 FQGNSA. The ends were cut back, 6 bases at V and 7 bases at J, with 19 bases in the middle. This CDR3 region has 15 residues. In nucleotides, the CDR3 is TGTGCCAGCAGTCCCGGGCCGGGTAGTAGGAACATTCAGTACTTC. Protein: CASSPGPGSRNIQYF. The full variable domain, in which reference TRBV7-2 and TRBJ2-4 provide the parts outside the CDR3, is GAGVSQSPSNKVTEKGKDVELRCDPISGHTALYWYRQSLGQGLEFLIYFQGNSAPDKSGLPSDRFSAERTGGSVSTLTIQRTQQEDSAVYLCASSPGPGSRNIQYFGAGTRLSVL.

The sample holds a few counts of this clonotype. The chain has TRBV12-3 or TRBV12-4 and TRBJ1-4; 9 bases are shared with TRBD1. This CDR3 has 14 residues. The J segment lost 2 bases and the V segment lost 8 bases, leaving 3 bases of the junction unmatched. CDR3 nucleotides: TGTGCCAGCGGTACAGGGGGCACTAATGAAAAACTGTTTTTT. This gives the protein CASGTGGTNEKLFF.